Presented here are 16 T cell receptor beta chains from one specimen sequenced in a study of shared clonotypes between healthy human individuals. The assay was immunoSEQ multiplex PCR, and TCRdb's table has in-frame clones only and misses some. This repertoire shows about a million clones, 77% found once; its top ten account for 0.85% to 1%. Sequences were obtained from memory CD4+ T cells from PBMCs. Subset denoted: CD45RA-negative fraction. These receptors were obtained from a man aged 18 to 35 in good health. Some clones in this sample may be carry-over from other donors' samples.

The gene calls are TRBV7-9 and TRBJ1-3, with TRBD1 matching 12 bases. CDR1 is SEHNR, CDR2 FQNEAQ, per germline (reference sequence). Trimming removed 3 bases from V and 2 bases from J; junction bases left unmatched: 2. The CDR3 contains 16 residues. CDR3 sequence reads: CASSFGTGGTGNTIYF. CDR3 DNA: TGTGCCAGCAGCTTCGGGACAGGGGGCACTGGAAACACCATATATTTT.

The rearrangement links TRBV7-9 to TRBJ1-4; D ambiguous. The CDR3 is 13 residues long. Trimming removed 2 bases from V and 8 bases from J, with 9 bases in between. The germline CDR1 and CDR2 sequences are SEHNR and FQNEAQ (reference sequence). The chain's CDR3 is CASSLFVGEKLFF. In DNA form, the CDR3 reads TGTGCCAGCAGCTTATTTGTTGGGGAAAAACTGTTTTTT.

There are a few counts of this clone. The chain joins TRBV11-3 to TRBJ2-2; D is possibly TRBD1 (6 bases). CDR1 and CDR2 from the germline V gene are SGHNT and YENEEA. This CDR3 region has 15 residues. Trimming removed 5 bases from V and 8 bases from J, with 18 bases in between. For the CDR3, the DNA is TGTGCCAGCAGCCCGACAACCGGGACATCTGGGGAGCTGTTTTTT. Amino acid sequence: CASSPTTGTSGELFF.

This clone has at least ten counts. The V call is TRBV14, the J call TRBJ2-6; D ambiguous. Germline V gene data show CDR1 as SGHDN and CDR2 as FVKESK. The V end lost 4 bases, the J end lost 0 bases, and 4 bases lay between the germline ends. This CDR3 has 14 residues. The DNA of the CDR3 is TGTGCCAGCAGCCTTGTCTCTGGGGCCAACGTCCTGACTTTC. Its protein product is CASSLVSGANVLTF.

This chain uses TRBV7-9 with TRBJ1-1; D is ambiguous. V dropped 5 bases and J dropped 3 bases, with 10 bases sitting between them. CDR3 length equals 13 residues. Germline CDR1 is SEHNR and CDR2 is FQNEAQ (reference sequence). The CDR3 spells CASSPRPDTEAFF. CDR3 nucleotide sequence: TGTGCCAGCAGCCCTCGGCCGGACACTGAAGCTTTCTTT.

This clone appeared a single time. This chain links TRBV9 with TRBJ1-2; D might be TRBD1 (5 bases). The CDR3 sequence is 14 residues long. Trimming stripped 2 bases from V and 10 bases from J, with 18 bases between. In germline, CDR1 is SGDLS, CDR2 YYNGEE. Written as DNA, the CDR3 is TGTGCCAGCAGCGTCGGTACCCCGGGACTTACCTACACCTTC. Protein sequence: CASSVGTPGLTYTF.

This chain connects TRBV4-3 to TRBJ2-6, with 9 bases fitting TRBD1. V lost 3 bases, J lost 2 bases, and 5 bases stayed unmatched. The germline V gene has CDR1 LGHNA and CDR2 YSLEER. CDR3 length: 17 residues. This CDR3 reads CASSHRGQGTGANVLTF. The CDR3 bases are TGCGCCAGCAGCCACCGAGGACAGGGGACTGGGGCCAACGTCCTGACTTTC.

This chain connects TRBV6-6 to TRBJ1-1, with 8 bases matching TRBD1. The CDR3 length is 14 residues. Germline loops: CDR1 MNHNY, CDR2 SVGAGI (reference sequence). V lost 4 bases and J lost 5; bases outside the gene matches: 6. CDR3 nucleotide sequence: TGTGCCAGCAGTTTAGACCAGGGGGCGACTGAAGCTTTCTTT. Translation: CASSLDQGATEAFF.

This chain connects TRBV9 to TRBJ2-7; no reliable D call. Between the trimmed V and J ends, which lost 4 bases and 5 bases, there was a span of 13 bases. The CDR3 length is 13 residues. Germline-derived CDR1 and CDR2 are SGDLS and YYNGEE. CDR3 amino acids: CASSPNPAHEQYF. CDR3 nucleotide sequence: TGTGCCAGCAGCCCGAACCCGGCCCACGAGCAGTACTTC. The full variable domain, in which reference TRBV9 and TRBJ2-7 provide the parts outside the CDR3, is DSGVTQTPKHLITATGQRVTLRCSPRSGDLSVYWYQQSLDQGLQFLIQYYNGEERAKGNILERFSAQQFPDLHSELNLSSLELGDSALYFCASSPNPAHEQYFGPGTRLTVT.

J is TRBJ2-5 and V is TRBV14; D is ambiguous. Trimming stripped 1 base from V and 7 bases from J, with 10 bases between. The CDR3 is made up of 13 amino acids. In germline, CDR1 is SGHDN, CDR2 FVKESK. The chain's CDR3 is CASSQVGVGTQYF. CDR3 nucleotide sequence: TGTGCCAGCAGCCAAGTGGGTGTGGGGACCCAGTACTTC.

The gene calls are TRBV13 and TRBJ2-7; D unclear. The V gene lost 5 bases and the J gene lost 2 bases, with 13 bases spanning the gap. Germline CDR1 PRHDT, CDR2 FYEKMQ (reference sequence). The CDR3 runs 14 residues. This chain's CDR3 is CASSPRPPTYEQYF. The CDR3, as DNA: TGTGCCAGCAGCCCCCGACCGCCTACCTACGAGCAGTACTTC.

V and J are TRBV7-2 and TRBJ2-1, with D unclear. Trimming pared 1 base from V and 0 bases from J, leaving 13 bases between. Looked up from germline, CDR1 is SGHTA and CDR2 is FQGNSA. The CDR3 runs 17 residues. DNA for the CDR3: TGTGCCAGCAGCTTAGTTCTATTGGGTAGCTCCTACAATGAGCAGTTCTTC. It encodes CASSLVLLGSSYNEQFF.

V usage is TRBV28 and J usage is TRBJ1-1; D call uncertain. The CDR3 extends over 14 amino acids. V was trimmed by 7 bases and J by 6 bases, leaving 18 bases between them. Germline V lookup: CDR1 MDHEN, CDR2 SYDVKM. The CDR3 loop is CASTQGGVNAEAFF. CDR3 sequence (DNA): TGTGCCAGCACGCAAGGTGGCGTAAATGCTGAAGCTTTCTTT.

The rearrangement uses TRBV4-1 and TRBJ2-1, with 12 bases matching TRBD2. Germline CDR1 MGHRA, CDR2 YSYEKL. The V segment lost 2 bases and the J segment 1 base; nucleotides outside the gene matches: 6. The CDR3 is made up of 18 amino acids. The CDR3: CASSQTSGRTISYNEQFF. In DNA, the CDR3 is TGCGCCAGCAGCCAAACTAGCGGGAGGACCATTTCCTACAATGAGCAGTTCTTC.

The chain recombines TRBV18 with TRBJ1-4; D unclear. The V and J ends lost 3 bases and 8 bases respectively, with 13 bases between them. This CDR3 is 14 amino acids long. Germline loops: CDR1 KGHSH, CDR2 LQKENI. CDR3 nucleotides: TGTGCCAGCTCACCGAGGGAGGGTGGCGAAAAACTGTTTTTT. Protein sequence: CASSPREGGEKLFF.

This clone was counted between two and nine times. The chain links TRBV6-1 to TRBJ2-7; D remains unclear. CDR1 is MNHNS, CDR2 SASEGT, per germline. The CDR3 consists of 14 residues. With 8 bases removed from V and 1 base from J, the gap between germline ends came to 15 bases. The CDR3 loop is CASALGNPSYEQYF. In DNA, the CDR3 is TGTGCCAGCGCCCTGGGGAATCCGTCCTACGAGCAGTACTTC.